The 13 T cell receptor beta chains below were found in one sample sequenced in a study of cytomegalovirus exposure and HLA in healthy donors. The PCR contained 60 Vbeta and 13 Jbeta primers. Measured with immunoSEQ multiplex PCR; TCRdb has only the in-frame clones, and not every one. The sample has roughly 200,000 clones; around 80% are singletons. The sequenced material came from PBMCs. The receptors come from a woman in her thirties in good health and CMV-seropositive.

V is TRBV13 and J is TRBJ2-7; possible D gene TRBD1, 6 bases. V was shortened by 5 bases and J by 2 bases, with 16 bases between the two germline ends. CDR1 is PRHDT, CDR2 FYEKMQ, per germline (reference sequence). The length of the CDR3 is 15 residues. The CDR3 spells CASSLNTGKPYEQYF. DNA for the CDR3: TGTGCCAGCAGCCTAAATACAGGGAAACCCTACGAGCAGTACTTC.

The V gene is TRBV11-3, the J gene TRBJ2-1; D is unresolved. This CDR3 contains 13 residues. Trimming pared 3 bases from V and 9 bases from J, leaving 12 bases between. The V gene's germline CDR1 is SGHNT and CDR2 YENEEA. CDR3: CASSLHIEAEQFF. In DNA, the CDR3 is TGTGCCAGCAGCTTGCATATTGAAGCTGAGCAGTTCTTC. The variable domain in full, completed from reference TRBV11-3 and TRBJ2-1, reads EAGVVQSPRYKIIEKKQPVAFWCNPISGHNTLYWYLQNLGQGPELLIRYENEEAVDDSQLPKDRFSAERLKGVDSTLKIQPAELGDSAVYLCASSLHIEAEQFFGPGTRLTVL.

The chain links TRBV4-1 to TRBJ1-2; the D gene is possibly TRBD1 (5 bases). The V gene lost 0 bases and the J gene lost 4 bases, with 12 bases spanning the gap. The CDR3 runs 15 residues. The germline V gene encodes CDR1 MGHRA and CDR2 YSYEKL. The CDR3 sequence is CASSQDSWQGYGYTF. The CDR3 bases are TGCGCCAGCAGCCAAGATAGTTGGCAGGGCTATGGCTACACCTTC.

The chain uses TRBV15 and TRBJ2-7; 9 bases match TRBD1. Per germline, CDR1 LNHNV and CDR2 YYDKDF (reference sequence). This CDR3 has 18 amino acids. V was pared by 4 bases and J by 4 bases, with 17 bases of the junction left unmatched. CDR3 residues: CATSTHPAGTGRSYEQYF. The CDR3 nucleotides are TGTGCCACCAGCACACACCCTGCCGGGACAGGGCGTTCTTACGAGCAGTACTTC.

The table lists this clone with a few counts. The chain couples TRBV29-1 to TRBJ2-5; a weak D match, TRBD2 (7 bases). This CDR3 is 11 amino acids long. Per the germline V gene, CDR1 is SQVTM and CDR2 is ANQGSEA. Deletions cut 8 bases from V and 5 bases from J, with 12 bases between. As DNA, the CDR3 is TGCAGCCAGAAGGGGGGGGAGACCCAGTACTTC. Amino acids: CSQKGGETQYF.

The gene calls are TRBV27 and TRBJ2-1; D uncertain. The CDR3 contains 13 residues. The ends were cut back, 1 base at V and 10 bases at J, with 11 bases in the middle. Germline V gene lookup returns CDR1 MNHEY and CDR2 SMNVEV (reference sequence). In nucleotides, the CDR3 is TGTGCCAGCAGTTTATATTCCGGGTGGGAGCAGTTCTTC. As protein: CASSLYSGWEQFF.

The chain combines TRBV27 with TRBJ1-2, with D possibly being TRBD1 (6 bases). The CDR3 consists of 11 residues. Germline CDR1 reads MNHEY; CDR2 reads SMNVEV (reference sequence). Trimming took 10 bases from V and 2 from J, leaving 8 bases between them. CDR3 sequence: CATGTNYGYTF. In nucleotides, the CDR3 is TGTGCCACAGGGACAAACTATGGCTACACCTTC.

For the CDR3, the DNA is TGTGCCAGCAGTGAAGTCCCAGGGGCCCATACCGAGCAGTACTTC. Amino acid sequence: CASSEVPGAHTEQYF. The V call is TRBV6-1, the J call TRBJ2-7; the D gene is possibly TRBD1 (6 bases). The germline V gene has CDR1 MNHNS and CDR2 SASEGT. Trimming cost V 1 base and J 6 bases, with 16 bases left between them. The CDR3 runs to 15 residues.

The chain carries TRBV2 and TRBJ2-3; a possible D gene is TRBD2 (6 bases). V was clipped by 10 bases and J by 4 bases, with 15 bases between them. There are 13 residues in the CDR3. The germline CDR1 and CDR2 sequences are SNHLY and FYNNEI. The CDR3 sequence: CANGSPGADTQYF. CDR3 nucleotides: TGTGCCAACGGGAGCCCCGGGGCAGATACGCAGTATTTT.

The gene calls are TRBV5-4 and TRBJ2-5; 9 bases agree with TRBD1. Matching the DNA end better, TRBJ2-7 makes the J call doubtful. This CDR3 contains 14 residues. Germline V gene sequence: CDR1 SGHNT, CDR2 YYREEE (reference sequence). CDR3 sequence (DNA): TGTGCCAGCAGCTTGGAGGACAGGGGCCACGAGCAGTACTTC. Translated: CASSLEDRGHEQYF.

J is TRBJ2-1 and V is TRBV30, with 12 bases aligning to TRBD2. CDR1 is GTSNPN, CDR2 SVGIG, per germline (reference sequence). After removal of 5 bases from V and 8 bases from J, the junction contained 13 bases not matched to a gene. CDR3 length equals 16 residues. The CDR3 is CAWGTSLAGGGHEQFF. As DNA, the CDR3 is TGTGCCTGGGGGACCTCCCTAGCGGGAGGGGGCCATGAGCAGTTCTTC.

In its sample, this clone was seen a few times. The gene calls are TRBV5-6 and TRBJ2-3; D unresolved. The CDR3 spans 12 residues. Germline V gives CDR1 SGHDT, CDR2 YYEEEE. Deletions cut 4 bases from V and 4 bases from J, with 7 bases between. CDR3 in DNA: TGTGCCAGCAGCATAACACCAGATACGCAGTATTTT. Residues: CASSITPDTQYF.

The V gene is TRBV6-6, the J gene TRBJ1-4; 8 bases agree with TRBD1. The CDR3 length is 15 residues. V dropped 8 bases and J dropped 1; count of bases not matched to a gene: 6. Germline V CDR1 and CDR2: MNHNY, SVGAGI (reference sequence). CDR3 in amino acids: CASRTGRGTNEKLFF. The DNA for the CDR3 is TGTGCCAGCCGGACAGGGCGGGGAACTAATGAAAAACTGTTTTTT.